These T cell receptor beta chains were read from a single sample in a study of blood T cell repertoires in COVID-19. Sequencing was performed with immunoSEQ multiplex PCR; in TCRdb, only in-frame clones are kept and a portion is missing. The sample shows around 390,000 clones, 85% to 90% of them seen only once. The material sequenced was PBMCs or T cells enriched from blood (not recorded which). These receptors all come from a woman aged 45-59 years who had recovered from COVID-19. CDR3s include the opening cysteine and the closing phenylalanine or tryptophan. The D gene is left open where the match is weak. Rows give clone size only sometimes, using once, few, many, or a class for an expanded clone.

d_call,clone_size,v_call,j_call,cdr3_aa,cdr3_nt
.,.,TRBV29-1,TRBJ1-1,CSVYLFRVGEPEAFF,TGCAGCGTTTACCTCTTTCGAGTCGGGGAGCCTGAAGCTTTCTTT
.,.,TRBV6-1,TRBJ1-5,CASSEALGASNQPQHF,TGTGCCAGCAGTGAAGCGCTGGGGGCTAGCAATCAGCCCCAGCATTTT
TRBD1,.,TRBV5-8,TRBJ2-1,CASRLGQGYNEQFF,TGTGCCAGCAGATTGGGACAGGGGTACAATGAGCAGTTCTTC
.,.,TRBV5-5,TRBJ1-1,CASSLAPPGGTGRNTEAFF,TGTGCCAGCAGCTTGGCTCCACCGGGGGGCACTGGTCGGAACACTGAAGCTTTCTTT
.,.,TRBV19,TRBJ2-7,CASSIGGLGGSYEQYF,TGTGCCAGTAGTATTGGGGGACTCGGCGGCTCCTACGAGCAGTACTTC
.,.,TRBV5-4,TRBJ2-5,CASSSRHEETQYF,TGTGCCAGCAGCTCACGACACGAAGAGACCCAGTACTTC
TRBD1,.,TRBV7-3,TRBJ1-1,CASSWGQDNTEAFF,TGTGCCAGCAGCTGGGGACAGGACAACACTGAAGCTTTCTTT
TRBD1,.,TRBV18,TRBJ2-5,CASSPRDSRETQYF,TGTGCCAGCTCACCACGGGACAGTAGAGAGACCCAGTACTTC
TRBD1,.,TRBV7-9,TRBJ1-2,CASSLRLGQGGEGTF,TGTGCCAGCAGCCTCCGCCTCGGACAGGGTGGAGAGGGCACCTTC
TRBD1,few,TRBV10-3,TRBJ1-4,CAISGTGEFNEKLFF,TGTGCCATCAGTGGGACAGGGGAATTTAATGAAAAACTGTTTTTT
.,.,TRBV5-4,TRBJ2-2,CASSFGTGELFF,TGTGCCAGCAGCTTCGGGACCGGGGAGCTGTTTTTT
TRBD2,.,TRBV5-1,TRBJ2-5,CASSRLAGEETQYF,TGCGCCAGCAGCAGACTAGCGGGGGAAGAGACCCAGTACTTC
.,.,TRBV2,TRBJ1-1,CASSESIPGTEAFF,TGTGCCAGCAGTGAGAGTATTCCTGGCACTGAAGCTTTCTTT
TRBD2,.,TRBV19,TRBJ2-5,CASSMRGGLETQYF,TGTGCCAGTAGTATGCGGGGGGGCTTGGAGACCCAGTACTTC
.,.,TRBV5-4,TRBJ2-3,CASSLGRFTDTQYF,TGTGCCAGCAGCTTGGGGAGGTTCACAGATACGCAGTATTTT
.,.,TRBV7-2,TRBJ2-5,CASSPRGPRRGGREYF,TGTGCCAGCAGCCCGCGGGGACCTAGGAGAGGCGGGCGCGAGTACTTC
TRBD1,.,TRBV19,TRBJ1-6,CASRSQGARNSPLHF,TGTGCCAGTAGATCACAGGGGGCGCGGAATTCACCCCTCCACTTT
.,.,TRBV6-1,TRBJ2-7,CASSEIGRVEQYF,TGTGCCAGCAGTGAAATCGGCAGGGTCGAGCAGTACTTC
.,.,TRBV19,TRBJ2-7,CASSLKTGPFEQYF,TGTGCCAGTAGTTTGAAAACAGGACCTTTCGAGCAGTACTTC
.,.,TRBV6-5,TRBJ1-6,CASSYDGGISPLHF,TGTGCCAGCAGTTACGATGGGGGCATTTCACCCCTCCACTTT
TRBD1,.,TRBV2,TRBJ2-7,CASSERDRDYEQYF,TGTGCCAGCAGTGAACGGGACAGGGACTACGAGCAGTACTTC
.,few,TRBV24-1,TRBJ2-1,CATSDSGDWRNEQFF,TGTGCCACCAGTGATTCCGGAGACTGGAGAAATGAGCAGTTCTTC
.,.,TRBV11-2,TRBJ1-3,CASSLGRGGSGNTIYF,TGTGCCAGCAGCTTGGGGAGGGGGGGATCTGGAAACACCATATATTTT
.,.,TRBV6-2/TRBV6-3,TRBJ1-2,CASSYSDRARRGYGYTF,TGTGCCAGCAGTTACTCGGACCGAGCCCGTCGGGGCTATGGCTACACCTTC
TRBD1,.,TRBV14,TRBJ2-7,CASSLPGTGAYEQYF,TGTGCCAGCAGCCTTCCAGGGACAGGGGCTTACGAGCAGTACTTC
TRBD1,once,TRBV28,TRBJ1-5,CASSFTDRTGPQHF,TGTGCCAGCAGTTTTACGGACAGGACGGGGCCCCAGCATTTT
TRBD1,.,TRBV5-1,TRBJ1-1,CASSSADRARAFF,TGCGCCAGCAGCTCCGCAGACAGGGCCCGGGCTTTCTTT
TRBD2,.,TRBV15,TRBJ2-5,CATSRDPASGGAAKTQYF,TGTGCCACCAGCAGAGATCCGGCTAGCGGGGGGGCCGCGAAGACCCAGTACTTC
TRBD1,.,TRBV12-3/TRBV12-4,TRBJ1-2,CASSWDSSYGYTF,TGTGCCAGCAGTTGGGACAGCTCCTATGGCTACACCTTC
TRBD2,.,TRBV7-2,TRBJ2-3,CASSSRGGRADTQYF,TGTGCCAGCAGCTCACGGGGGGGCCGAGCAGATACGCAGTATTTT
.,.,TRBV30,TRBJ1-2,CAWVSGAPEGYTF,TGTGCCTGGGTTTCAGGGGCCCCAGAGGGCTACACCTTC
.,.,TRBV6-5,TRBJ2-1,CASNSRDNEQFF,TGTGCCAGCAATTCACGGGACAATGAGCAGTTCTTC
TRBD1,once,TRBV28,TRBJ2-7,CASREGQGSNEQYF,TGTGCCAGCAGGGAGGGACAGGGGTCCAACGAGCAGTACTTC
TRBD1,.,TRBV7-9,TRBJ2-7,CASSLVGTGDNEQYF,TGTGCCAGCAGCTTAGTGGGGACAGGGGACAACGAGCAGTACTTC
TRBD2,.,TRBV7-6,TRBJ2-3,CASSFQASGGATDTQYF,TGTGCCAGCAGCTTCCAGGCTAGCGGGGGGGCGACAGATACGCAGTATTTT
TRBD2,.,TRBV7-2,TRBJ2-1,CASSWVGPSGGALYNEQFF,TGTGCCAGCAGCTGGGTTGGGCCTAGCGGGGGGGCCTTGTATAATGAGCAGTTCTTC
.,.,TRBV19,TRBJ2-1,CASSMVGTLNEQFF,TGTGCCAGTAGTATGGTTGGCACCCTGAATGAGCAGTTCTTC
TRBD2,.,TRBV5-1,TRBJ2-6,CASSPLRGGAYGANVLTF,TGCGCCAGCAGCCCCCTCCGGGGGGGGGCCTATGGGGCCAACGTCCTGACTTTC
TRBD2,.,TRBV10-3,TRBJ2-3,CAISGTSGGAGGTDTQYF,TGTGCCATCAGTGGGACTAGCGGGGGGGCCGGGGGCACAGATACGCAGTATTTT